This T cell receptor beta chain was observed in a study of blood T cell repertoires in COVID-19. As for the study in general: Samples of COVID-19 (acute and convalescent) were obtained from the United States, Italy and Spain. PBMCs, B-cell-depleted T cells, or T cells provided the cDNA or gDNA that made up the material.

As handled by the study authors: The assay estimated nucleated cells by amplifying reference gene primers. Sequencing was performed with immunoSEQ multiplex PCR; in TCRdb, only in-frame clones are kept and a portion is missing. V, J and clone size were drawn from that table, and D and trimming were deduced from the DNA. The table includes about 150,000 clones, 87% detected once. The receptor was isolated from a woman aged 50 to 65 with acute or convalescent COVID-19. Material for sequencing was peripheral blood.

The CDR3 is CSVGGQGNGQHF. CDR3 sequence (DNA): TGCAGCGTGGGGGGACAGGGGAATGGCCAGCATTTT. The chain joins TRBV29-1 to TRBJ1-5; TRBD1 matches at 10 bases. This CDR3 comprises 12 residues. Germline V CDR1 and CDR2: SQVTM, ANQGSEA. After removal of 6 bases from V and 12 bases from J, the junction contained 8 bases not matched to a gene.